What follows are 24 T cell receptor beta chains derived from one specimen sequenced in a study of blood T cell repertoires in COVID-19. The data were produced by immunoSEQ multiplex PCR, yet TCRdb's version contains in-frame clones alone and is incomplete. This table has 28,000 or so clones, over 75% appearing once. Sequencing was performed on peripheral blood. The origin of the receptors is a human donor with active COVID-19. The donor label of this sample is uncertain.

The V call is TRBV11-1, the J call TRBJ2-7; 7 nucleotides line up with TRBD1. V dropped 3 bases and J dropped 7; count of bases not matched to a gene: 6. The CDR3 spans 13 residues. Germline V gene sequence: CDR1 SGHAT, CDR2 FQDESV (reference sequence). CDR3 DNA sequence: TGTGCCAGCAGCTTTACAGGGGTCGGGGAGCAGTACTTC. Translation gives CASSFTGVGEQYF.

The gene calls are TRBV10-3 and TRBJ2-3; D is unresolved. Germline CDR1 ENHRY, CDR2 SYGVKD. V lost 11 bases, J lost 6 bases, and 12 bases lay in between. CDR3 length: 11 amino acids. The CDR3 spells CAVSYLDTQYF. CDR3 sequence (DNA): TGTGCCGTAAGCTACCTCGATACGCAGTATTTT.

The count of this clone is one. The rearrangement uses TRBV9 and TRBJ2-3, with a possible D match to TRBD2 (5 bases). The CDR3 runs 15 residues. CDR1 is SGDLS and CDR2 is YYNGEE in the germline V gene. V was pared by 0 bases and J by 3 bases, with 11 bases between. CDR3 amino acids: CASSVEVGVTDTQYF. CDR3 nucleotides: TGTGCCAGCAGCGTAGAGGTCGGGGTAACAGATACGCAGTATTTT.

The chain recombines TRBV29-1 with TRBJ2-3; perhaps TRBD1 as D (6 bases). The V end was cut by 7 bases, the J end by 6 bases, with 17 bases between. The CDR3 has 13 amino acids. The germline gives CDR1 SQVTM, CDR2 ANQGSEA. In DNA form, the CDR3 reads TGCAGCGCCCTCCGGGACAAATCGGATACGCAGTATTTT. Translating it yields CSALRDKSDTQYF.

The gene calls are TRBV9 and TRBJ1-3; TRBD1 is a possible D gene (5 bases). From germline, CDR1 is SGDLS and CDR2 YYNGEE. CDR3 length: 14 amino acids. With 4 bases removed from V and 0 bases from J, the gap between germline ends came to 8 bases. The chain's CDR3 is CASSLQVSGNTIYF. The CDR3 nucleotides read TGTGCCAGCAGCTTACAGGTCTCTGGAAACACCATATATTTT.

This clone was counted a few times. The rearrangement links TRBV7-4 to TRBJ1-5; 10 positions agree with TRBD1. Germline loops: CDR1 SGHVT, CDR2 SQSDAQ. This CDR3 has 19 amino acids. V lost 4 bases, J lost 0 bases, and 12 bases stayed unmatched. The CDR3 here is CASSSGTGETTHSNQPQHF. In DNA, the CDR3 is TGTGCCAGCAGCTCAGGGACAGGGGAGACTACTCATAGCAATCAGCCCCAGCATTTT.

This rearrangement joins TRBV27 to TRBJ2-1; D may be TRBD2 (6 bases). The V end lost 1 base, the J end lost 6 bases, and 25 bases lay between the germline ends. Germline-derived CDR1 and CDR2 are MNHEY and SMNVEV (reference sequence). The CDR3 contains 19 residues. Here the CDR3 DNA reads TGTGCCAGCAGTTTATGGGGGGAGTCGAGGTCACTACCCCCCAATGAGCAGTTCTTC. Its protein is CASSLWGESRSLPPNEQFF.

The chain employs TRBV6-2 or TRBV6-3 and TRBJ2-3; D perhaps matches TRBD2 (6 bases). With 2 bases removed from V and 4 bases from J, the gap between germline ends came to 13 bases. The CDR3 loop spans 15 amino acids. Germline CDR1 reads MNHEY; CDR2 reads SVGEGT. This CDR3 is CASSYGPSASDTQYF. CDR3 coding DNA: TGTGCCAGCAGTTACGGTCCTAGCGCCTCAGATACGCAGTATTTT.

The rearrangement uses TRBV7-2 and TRBJ2-7; TRBD1 matches at 11 bases. The germline gives CDR1 SGHTA, CDR2 FQGNSA. Trimming removed 3 bases from V and 5 bases from J; junction bases left unmatched: 6. The CDR3 extends over 15 amino acids. The CDR3 nucleotides are TGTGCCAGCAGCTTCTCGGGACAGGGGGTAGACGAGCAGTACTTC. This sequence encodes CASSFSGQGVDEQYF.

The V and J genes are TRBV7-2 and TRBJ1-1, with D possibly matching TRBD1 (5 bases). Germline V gene sequence: CDR1 SGHTA, CDR2 FQGNSA. This CDR3 comprises 15 residues. With 1 base removed from V and 0 bases from J, the gap between germline ends came to 9 bases. The DNA of the CDR3 is TGTGCCAGCAGCTTAGGGGGGGGAATGAACACTGAAGCTTTCTTT. This codes for CASSLGGGMNTEAFF.

This clone was seen a single time. The chain uses TRBV11-2 and TRBJ2-1; 14 bases align to TRBD2. The germline V gene encodes CDR1 SGHAT and CDR2 FQNNGV. V was clipped by 1 base and J by 13 bases; unmatched bases: 3. The length of the CDR3 is 14 residues. The CDR3 loop reads CASSLGTSGGPQFF. The CDR3 bases are TGTGCCAGCAGCTTAGGGACTAGCGGGGGGCCCCAGTTCTTC.

The chain employs TRBV5-1 and TRBJ2-5; TRBD2 aligns across 10 bases. Trimming removed 4 bases from V and 1 base from J; junction bases left unmatched: 10. CDR1 is SGHRS, CDR2 YFSETQ, per germline. This CDR3 contains 17 residues. CDR3 amino acids: CASSPGLAVPTQETQYF. The CDR3 DNA reads as TGCGCCAGCAGCCCCGGACTAGCGGTGCCCACCCAAGAGACCCAGTACTTC.

The chain joins TRBV7-9 to TRBJ2-3; 7 bases line up with TRBD2. The CDR3 contains 16 residues. V lost 1 base to trimming and J lost 2 bases; unmatched junction nucleotides: 6. Germline loops: CDR1 SEHNR, CDR2 FQNEAQ (reference sequence). The CDR3 sequence is CASSLGNGGITDTQYF. CDR3 sequence (DNA): TGTGCCAGCAGCTTAGGGAACGGGGGGATCACAGATACGCAGTATTTT.

The chain uses TRBV11-3 and TRBJ2-1; the D gene is possibly TRBD2 (6 bases). In germline, CDR1 is SGHNT, CDR2 YENEEA. The CDR3 runs to 16 residues. Trimming took 1 base from V and 7 from J, leaving 17 bases between them. Here the CDR3 DNA reads TGTGCCAGCAGCTTAGGCCCGGGCCTAGCGCTGAATGAGCAGTTCTTC. Its protein product is CASSLGPGLALNEQFF.

The J gene is TRBJ2-7, the V gene TRBV5-5; a possible D gene is TRBD2 (6 bases). V gave up 0 bases and J gave up 2 bases, with 9 bases separating them. Germline CDR1 SGHKS, CDR2 YYEKEE (reference sequence). CDR3 length: 14 amino acids. CDR3 in DNA: TGTGCCAGCAGCTTGGCAGGCGGGGCCTACGAGCAGTACTTC. Translating gives CASSLAGGAYEQYF.

This clone was seen a single time. The chain recombines TRBV27 with TRBJ2-7, with 7 bases fitting TRBD1. The CDR3 sequence is 15 residues long. CDR1 is MNHEY and CDR2 is SMNVEV in the germline V gene (reference sequence). V was clipped by 4 bases and J by 3 bases; unmatched bases: 9. The CDR3 nucleotides read TGTGCCAGCAGTTCGACCCCGGGACAGAACTACGAGCAGTACTTC. This translates into CASSSTPGQNYEQYF.

The chain is built from TRBV27 and TRBJ2-7, with TRBD1 matching over 10 bases. J lost 7 bases, V lost 4 bases, and 7 bases had no gene match. Looked up from germline, CDR1 is MNHEY and CDR2 is SMNVEV (reference sequence). The CDR3 is 14 amino acids. The CDR3 region is CASSSGQGVGEQYF. The CDR3 bases are TGTGCCAGCAGTTCCGGACAGGGGGTTGGTGAGCAGTACTTC.

V gene TRBV29-1 combines with J gene TRBJ1-2; possible D gene TRBD1, 6 bases. Germline V gene lookup returns CDR1 SQVTM and CDR2 ANQGSEA. There are 12 residues in the CDR3. Trimming shortened V by 7 bases and J by 2 bases, and 11 bases separated the two germline ends. The CDR3 bases are TGCAGCGGCTCACAGGGAAACTATGGCTACACCTTC. This gives the protein CSGSQGNYGYTF.

The table lists this clone with a few counts. The V and J genes are TRBV4-2 and TRBJ1-6, with 8 bases that match TRBD1. Germline lookup yields CDR1 LGHNA and CDR2 YNFKEQ. This CDR3 spans 15 amino acids. The ends lost 4 bases at V and 5 bases at J; junction bases unmatched: 4. CDR3 protein: CASSLQGADNSPLHF. CDR3 DNA sequence: TGTGCCAGCAGCCTGCAGGGGGCGGATAATTCACCCCTCCACTTT.

The chain couples TRBV30 to TRBJ1-5; D uncertain. From germline, CDR1 is GTSNPN and CDR2 SVGIG (reference sequence). V lost 5 bases and J 5 bases, leaving 16 bases between the germline ends. The CDR3 runs to 14 residues. This CDR3 reads CAWGAALGDQPQHF. The CDR3 DNA is TGTGCCTGGGGAGCGGCCCTCGGGGATCAGCCCCAGCATTTT.

J is TRBJ2-3 and V is TRBV9; 7 bases match TRBD2. The CDR3 contains 16 residues. Trimming cost V 3 bases and J 4 bases; bases outside gene matches: 11. CDR1 is SGDLS, CDR2 YYNGEE, per germline. DNA of the CDR3: TGTGCCAGCAGCGGGTCGACTAGCCGTGCTGCAGATACGCAGTATTTT. Protein sequence: CASSGSTSRAADTQYF.

This rearrangement joins TRBV7-3 to TRBJ2-1, with D perhaps TRBD1 (5 bases). The CDR3 is made up of 14 amino acids. CDR1 SGHTA and CDR2 FQGTGA come from the germline V gene. V lost 2 bases and J lost 5, with 10 bases in between. The CDR3 DNA follows: TGTGCCAGCAGCTTAGTAGGCAGGGACAATGAGCAGTTCTTC. Protein sequence: CASSLVGRDNEQFF.

V usage is TRBV5-5 and J usage is TRBJ2-1; possibly TRBD2 for D (7 bases). The V and J ends lost 0 bases and 7 bases respectively, with 17 bases between them. Germline V gene sequence: CDR1 SGHKS, CDR2 YYEKEE (reference sequence). The CDR3 contains 16 residues. The CDR3 DNA follows: TGTGCCAGCAGCTTGGCTTGGCGGGGGCTGGGGAATGAGCAGTTCTTC. Translated: CASSLAWRGLGNEQFF.

The chain uses TRBV2 and TRBJ2-2; D perhaps matches TRBD2 (5 bases). Germline V gene lookup returns CDR1 SNHLY and CDR2 FYNNEI. Between the trimmed V and J ends, which lost 4 bases and 5 bases, there was a span of 20 bases. The CDR3 is 17 residues long. In DNA, the CDR3 is TGTGCCAGCAGTGTACTAATAGCGACTCAGAGGACCGGGGAGCTGTTTTTT. Protein sequence: CASSVLIATQRTGELFF.